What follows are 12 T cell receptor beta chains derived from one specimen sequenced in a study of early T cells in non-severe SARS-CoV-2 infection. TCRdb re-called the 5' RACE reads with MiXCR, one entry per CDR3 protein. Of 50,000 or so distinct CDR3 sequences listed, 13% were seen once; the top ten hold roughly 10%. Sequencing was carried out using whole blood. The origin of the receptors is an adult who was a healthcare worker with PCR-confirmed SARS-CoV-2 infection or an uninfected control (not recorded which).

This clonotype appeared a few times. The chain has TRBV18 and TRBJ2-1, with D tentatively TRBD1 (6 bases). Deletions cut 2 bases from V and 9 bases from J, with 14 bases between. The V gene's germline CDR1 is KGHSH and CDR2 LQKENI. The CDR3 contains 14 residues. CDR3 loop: CASSPINRAPEQFF. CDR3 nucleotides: TGTGCCAGCTCACCAATCAACAGGGCACCTGAGCAGTTCTTC.

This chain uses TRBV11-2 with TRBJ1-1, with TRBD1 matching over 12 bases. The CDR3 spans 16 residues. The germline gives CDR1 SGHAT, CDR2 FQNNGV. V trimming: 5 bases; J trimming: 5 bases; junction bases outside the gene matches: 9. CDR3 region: CASSPGTGGMGTEAFF. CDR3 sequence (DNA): TGTGCCAGCAGCCCCGGGACAGGGGGCATGGGTACTGAAGCTTTCTTT.

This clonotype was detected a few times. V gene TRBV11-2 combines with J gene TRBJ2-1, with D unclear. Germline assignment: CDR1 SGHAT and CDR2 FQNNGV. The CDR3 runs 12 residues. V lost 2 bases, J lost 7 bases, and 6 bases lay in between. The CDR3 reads CASSLPLNEQFF. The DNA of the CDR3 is TGTGCCAGCAGCTTACCCTTGAATGAGCAGTTCTTC. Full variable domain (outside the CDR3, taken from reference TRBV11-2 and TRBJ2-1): EAGVAQSPRYKIIEKRQSVAFWCNPISGHATLYWYQQILGQGPKLLIQFQNNGVVDDSQLPKDRFSAERLKGVDSTLKIQPAKLEDSAVYLCASSLPLNEQFFGPGTRLTVL.

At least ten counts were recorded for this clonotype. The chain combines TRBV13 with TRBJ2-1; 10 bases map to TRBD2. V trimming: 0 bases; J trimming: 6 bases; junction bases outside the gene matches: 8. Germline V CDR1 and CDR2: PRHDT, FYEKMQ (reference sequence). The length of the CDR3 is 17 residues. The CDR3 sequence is CASSLGVAGGIVNEQFF. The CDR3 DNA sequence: TGTGCCAGCAGCTTAGGAGTAGCGGGAGGCATCGTCAATGAGCAGTTCTTC.

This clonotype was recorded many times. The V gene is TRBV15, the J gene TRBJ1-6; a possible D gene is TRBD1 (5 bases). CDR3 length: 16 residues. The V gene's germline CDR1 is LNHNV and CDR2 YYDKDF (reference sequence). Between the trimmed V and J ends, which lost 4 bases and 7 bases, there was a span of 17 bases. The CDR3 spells CATSNSGGGRNSPLHF. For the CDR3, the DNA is TGTGCCACCAGCAACAGCGGCGGGGGAAGGAATTCACCCCTCCACTTT.

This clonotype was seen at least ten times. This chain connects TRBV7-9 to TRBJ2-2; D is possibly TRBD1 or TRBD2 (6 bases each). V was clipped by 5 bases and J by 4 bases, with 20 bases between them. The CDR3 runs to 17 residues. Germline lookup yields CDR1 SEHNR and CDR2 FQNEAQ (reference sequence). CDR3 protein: CASSTRPRGLGTGELFF. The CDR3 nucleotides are TGTGCCAGCAGCACCCGTCCCCGGGGGCTCGGCACCGGGGAGCTGTTTTTT.

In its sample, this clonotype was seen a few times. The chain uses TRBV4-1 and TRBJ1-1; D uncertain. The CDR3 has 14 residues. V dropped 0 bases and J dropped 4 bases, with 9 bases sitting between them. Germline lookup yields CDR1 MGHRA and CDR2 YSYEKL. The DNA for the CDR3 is TGCGCCAGCAGCCAAGACCACCCTCCCACTGAAGCTTTCTTT. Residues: CASSQDHPPTEAFF.

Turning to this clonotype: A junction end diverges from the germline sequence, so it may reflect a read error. Here the CDR3 DNA reads TGTGCCAGCAGTTTGGGGCAGGGCTTTCAGCCCCAGCATTTT. It yields the protein CASSLGQGFQPQHF. The chain joins TRBV5-6 to TRBJ1-5; weak D call: TRBD1 (5 bases). CDR3 length equals 14 residues. Per the germline V gene, CDR1 is SGHDT and CDR2 is YYEEEE.

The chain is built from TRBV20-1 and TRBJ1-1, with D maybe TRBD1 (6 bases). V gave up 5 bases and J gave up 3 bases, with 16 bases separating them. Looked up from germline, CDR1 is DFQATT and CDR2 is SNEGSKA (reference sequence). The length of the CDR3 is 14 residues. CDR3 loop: CSARRGPSDTEAFF. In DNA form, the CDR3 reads TGCAGTGCTCGGCGGGGGCCCTCGGACACTGAAGCTTTCTTT.

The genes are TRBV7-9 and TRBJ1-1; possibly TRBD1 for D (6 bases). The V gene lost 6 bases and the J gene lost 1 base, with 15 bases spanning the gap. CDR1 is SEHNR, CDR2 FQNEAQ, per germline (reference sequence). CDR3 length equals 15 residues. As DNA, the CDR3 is TGTGCCAGCAGTCACAGTTGGACAGAGAACACTGAAGCTTTCTTT. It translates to CASSHSWTENTEAFF.

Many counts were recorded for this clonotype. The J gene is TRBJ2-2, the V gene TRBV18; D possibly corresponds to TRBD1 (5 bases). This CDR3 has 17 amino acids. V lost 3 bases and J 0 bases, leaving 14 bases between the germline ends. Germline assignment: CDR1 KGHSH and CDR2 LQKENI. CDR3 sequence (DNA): TGTGCCAGCTCACCTTCTAGTCTAGGGGCGAACACCGGGGAGCTGTTTTTT. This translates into CASSPSSLGANTGELFF.

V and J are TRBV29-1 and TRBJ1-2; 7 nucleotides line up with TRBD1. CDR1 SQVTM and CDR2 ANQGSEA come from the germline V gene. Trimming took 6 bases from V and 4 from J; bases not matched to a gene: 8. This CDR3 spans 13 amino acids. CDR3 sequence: CSVSTGMGYGYTF. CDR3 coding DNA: TGCAGCGTATCGACAGGGATGGGCTATGGCTACACCTTC.